This TCR beta chain was captured in a study of CD8 T cells in Susac syndrome. The CDR3 consists of 13 residues. The germline CDR1 and CDR2 sequences are SQVTM and ANQGSEA. V lost 7 bases to trimming and J lost 5 bases, with 15 bases between them. A quantity of about 0.45 to 1 ug RNA underwent reverse transcription using random hexamers. MiXCR, run by TCRdb on the immunoSEQ multiplex PCR reads, gives a single entry per CDR3 protein. Of 180,000 or so distinct CDR3 sequences in the sample, more than 90% were seen once. J is TRBJ2-1 and V is TRBV29-1, with D possibly being TRBD1 (5 bases). This sequence was found in a human donor with multiple sclerosis. What was sequenced was CD4+ T cells from PBMCs. The CDR3 nucleotides are TGCAGCGCCGACAGAGGACGGAACAATGAGCAGTTCTTC. This gives the protein CSADRGRNNEQFF.